These T cell receptor beta chains were read from a single sample in a study of OX40 agonist ivuxolimab in advanced cancers. The assay was immunoSEQ multiplex PCR, and TCRdb's table has in-frame clones only and misses some. The sample carries just over 80,000 clones, 88% recorded once. Sequences were derived from CD4+ or CD8+ T cells sorted from blood, sampled in a trial of the OX40 agonist ivuxolimab. All receptors derive from an adult with an advanced solid tumor such as melanoma, head and neck, liver or kidney cancer. Each CDR3 is given with its conserved first and last residue. A D gene is named only where the DNA matches it firmly. Some rows have no size entry. The others give once, few or many, or a class for an expanded clone.

>NA|TRBV2|NA|TRBJ1-5
CASSPGLLRSNQPQHF
TGTGCCAGCAGTCCCGGACTCCTGAGGAGCAATCAGCCCCAGCATTTT
>NA|TRBV6-6|TRBD1|TRBJ1-2
CASSSQGQGNSYGYTF
TGTGCCAGCAGTTCTCAGGGACAGGGCAATTCCTATGGCTACACCTTC
>NA|TRBV6-1|TRBD1|TRBJ1-2
CASRRDSYSNYGYTF
TGTGCCAGCAGGAGGGACAGCTACTCTAACTATGGCTACACCTTC
>NA|TRBV19|NA|TRBJ1-4
CASNSLSAATNEKLFF
TGTGCCAGTAATTCGTTGAGCGCCGCAACTAATGAAAAACTGTTTTTT
>once|TRBV2|TRBD1|TRBJ1-3
CASRTGGADTIYF
TGTGCCAGCAGGACAGGGGGCGCGGACACCATATATTTT
>NA|TRBV7-2|NA|TRBJ1-4
CASSFGGVATNEKLFF
TGTGCCAGCAGCTTTGGCGGCGTTGCAACTAATGAAAAACTGTTTTTT
>NA|TRBV18|NA|TRBJ1-1
CASSLGPSNTEAFF
TGTGCCAGCTCTCTTGGGCCCTCGAACACTGAAGCTTTCTTT
>NA|TRBV6-5|NA|TRBJ1-2
CASRTLNYGYTF
TGTGCCAGCAGGACTCTCAACTATGGCTACACCTTC
>NA|TRBV7-2|NA|TRBJ1-5
CASSPKGGGNQPQHF
TGTGCCAGCAGCCCGAAAGGCGGGGGCAATCAGCCCCAGCATTTT
>NA|TRBV7-2|NA|TRBJ1-2
CASSPDRNYGYTF
TGTGCCAGCAGCCCCGACAGAAATTATGGCTACACCTTC
>NA|TRBV6-1|NA|TRBJ1-2
CASTDHQWTAYGYTF
TGTGCCAGCACGGACCACCAATGGACCGCTTATGGCTACACCTTC
>NA|TRBV14|TRBD2|TRBJ2-7
CASSVLAVPYEQYF
TGTGCCAGCAGTGTACTAGCGGTCCCCTACGAGCAGTACTTC
>few|TRBV28|NA|TRBJ2-7
CASSFVGGPLYSYEQYF
TGTGCCAGCAGTTTTGTGGGGGGACCTCTATACTCCTACGAGCAGTACTTC
>NA|TRBV5-8|TRBD1|TRBJ1-6
CASSLNSGQVNSPLHF
TGTGCCAGCAGCTTGAACAGCGGACAGGTTAATTCACCCCTCCACTTT
>NA|TRBV9|TRBD1|TRBJ2-2
CASTGQGYPGELFF
TGTGCCAGCACCGGACAGGGCTATCCCGGGGAGCTGTTTTTT
>few|TRBV9|NA|TRBJ2-5
CASSVDPMETQYF
TGTGCCAGCAGCGTGGACCCGATGGAGACCCAGTACTTC
>once|TRBV6-6|NA|TRBJ1-1
CASSPTGIRGTEAFF
TGTGCCAGCAGCCCTACAGGGATTCGAGGCACTGAAGCTTTCTTT
>NA|TRBV18|TRBD1|TRBJ2-5
CASSPTGQETQYF
TGTGCCAGCTCACCGACAGGGCAAGAGACCCAGTACTTC
>NA|TRBV6-1|NA|TRBJ1-5
CASSFDGYSNQPQHF
TGTGCCAGCAGCTTCGACGGATATAGCAATCAGCCCCAGCATTTT
>NA|TRBV6-5|NA|TRBJ2-1
CASSYGVGLFF
TGTGCCAGCAGTTACGGGGTGGGATTGTTCTTC
>NA|TRBV25-1|NA|TRBJ1-2
CASSEYKQSLYGYTF
TGTGCCAGCAGTGAATATAAACAGTCTCTCTATGGCTACACCTTC
>NA|TRBV19|NA|TRBJ1-1
CASSLQGIENTEAFF
TGTGCCAGTAGCCTACAGGGCATTGAGAACACTGAAGCTTTCTTT
>NA|TRBV5-4|TRBD2|TRBJ2-3
CASSSGTSGTDTQYF
TGTGCCAGCAGCTCCGGGACTAGCGGCACAGATACGCAGTATTTT
>NA|TRBV30|NA|TRBJ1-2
CAWSPGRNYGYTF
TGTGCCTGGAGTCCGGGACGGAACTATGGCTACACCTTC